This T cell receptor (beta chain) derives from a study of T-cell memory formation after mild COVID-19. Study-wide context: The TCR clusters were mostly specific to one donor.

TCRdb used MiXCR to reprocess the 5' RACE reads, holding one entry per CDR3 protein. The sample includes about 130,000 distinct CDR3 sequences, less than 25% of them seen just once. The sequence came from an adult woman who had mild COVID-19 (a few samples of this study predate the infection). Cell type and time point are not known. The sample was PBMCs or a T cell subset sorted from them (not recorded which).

The CDR3 DNA follows: TGTGCCACCAGCAGAGATTCGCGCCTAGCGGGAGGAGAGCAGTTCTTC. Residues: CATSRDSRLAGGEQFF. The V gene is TRBV15, the J gene TRBJ2-1, with 11 bases fitting TRBD2. This CDR3 has 16 amino acids. Germline lookup yields CDR1 LNHNV and CDR2 YYDKDF (reference sequence). J was trimmed by 10 bases and V by 0 bases; bases with no gene match: 8.